Listed here is a single T cell receptor (beta chain). Its recognized antigen is unknown. No qualities accompany the bases; no much larger clone lies one base away. TCR beta VDJ combination and CDR3 sequence profiling used genomic DNA as the template. TCR repertoire sequencing was run on an Illumina HiSeq 2000. The authors' analysis ran thus. TRBV/TRBJ rearrangement plots, CDR3 size and DJ length profiles, and Simpson's diversity index were used to assess repertoires. The most abundant DNA sequence in the deep sequencing data was taken as the immunodominant clone. CDR3 amino acid sequences were screened for sharing across subjects and were compared with published repertoires and the VDJdb database. Using fastp trimming at Q25 and MiXCR clonotype assembly, TCRdb reanalyzed the public sequencing data and kept in-frame beta chains. CDR3 protein sequences are deduplicated, and each keeps its most common genes and DNA. It is TCRdb's table, rather than the study itself, that gives the V and J calls and clone size. The sample records about 190,000 distinct CDR3 sequences, under 70% of which are singletons. The top ten clonotypes cover 35% to 55% of the sample.

Inclusive of the bounding cysteine and phenylalanine, the CDR3 is 16 residues long. Only the CDR3 portion is preserved as DNA: 48 bases, with reading frame beginning at the first base. V loses 0 bases of germline sequence and J loses 0 bases, and the interval between the two ends is 9 bases. CDR1 and CDR2, per the germline V gene, are KGHDR and SFDVKD. The data stem from a study of CD8+CD57+ T cells in acquired aplastic anemia (dated by TCRdb to the late 2010s). With respect to the entire study: A mean of about 3.2 ug of DNA, ranging from about 0.19 to 30 ug, was extracted from sorted CD4+ and CD8+ cells. Summary of the overall study and its limitations: Patients and healthy controls showed no significant difference in CD8+ Simpson's diversity (P=0.060). Although some 28 CD8+ CDR3 sequences were shared by patients and controls, these sequences appeared highly expressed in patients and within the immunodominant clones of patients.

In this study, sorted CD4+ and CD8+ T cells from the blood of healthy subjects and of severe aplastic anemia patients had their TCR repertoires deep-sequenced. Ficoll-Paque density gradient centrifugation was used to isolate peripheral blood mononuclear cells. Before DNA extraction, CD4+ and CD8+ T cells were sorted with FACS or magnetic beads. Recombination linked TRBV24-1 to TRBJ2-3, with the D gene uncertain. This sequence originates from a human donor with severe aplastic anemia or a healthy control (not recorded which). Sequenced: sorted CD4+, CD8+, or CD8+CD57+ T cells (not recorded which) from PBMCs. The sequence in DNA is TGTGCCACCAGTGATTTGTCGCTGGGAAGCACAGATACGCAGTATTTT. This translates into CATSDLSLGSTDTQYF.